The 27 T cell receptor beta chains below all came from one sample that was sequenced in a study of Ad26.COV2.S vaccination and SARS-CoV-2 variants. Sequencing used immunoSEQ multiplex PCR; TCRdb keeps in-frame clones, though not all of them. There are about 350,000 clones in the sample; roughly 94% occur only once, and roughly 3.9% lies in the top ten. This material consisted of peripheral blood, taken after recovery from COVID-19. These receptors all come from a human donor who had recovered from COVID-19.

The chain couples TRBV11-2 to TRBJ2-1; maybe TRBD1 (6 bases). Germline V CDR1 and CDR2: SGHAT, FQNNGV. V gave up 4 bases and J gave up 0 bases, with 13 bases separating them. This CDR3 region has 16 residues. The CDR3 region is CASSSLQGLSYNEQFF. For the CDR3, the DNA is TGTGCCAGCAGCTCCCTACAGGGCCTCTCCTACAATGAGCAGTTCTTC.

CDR3 residues: CASSSSGGPYNEQFF. The CDR3 DNA reads TGTGCCAGCAGTTCTAGCGGGGGGCCCTACAATGAGCAGTTCTTC. V and J are TRBV5-6 and TRBJ2-1, with 11 bases identical to TRBD2. This CDR3 comprises 15 residues. CDR1 is SGHDT and CDR2 is YYEEEE in the germline V gene. The ends lost 5 bases at V and 2 bases at J; junction bases unmatched: 3.

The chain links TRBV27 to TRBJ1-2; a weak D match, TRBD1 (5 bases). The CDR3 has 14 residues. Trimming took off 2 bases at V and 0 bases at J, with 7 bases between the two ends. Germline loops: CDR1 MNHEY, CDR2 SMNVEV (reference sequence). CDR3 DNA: TGTGCCAGCAGTTTACGAGGGGCTAACTATGGCTACACCTTC. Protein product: CASSLRGANYGYTF.

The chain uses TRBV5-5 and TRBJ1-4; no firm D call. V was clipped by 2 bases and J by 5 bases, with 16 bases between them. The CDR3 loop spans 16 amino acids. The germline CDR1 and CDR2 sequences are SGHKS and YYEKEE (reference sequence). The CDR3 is CASSFTPAVLNEKLFF. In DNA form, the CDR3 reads TGTGCCAGCAGCTTTACTCCAGCGGTATTGAATGAAAAACTGTTTTTT.

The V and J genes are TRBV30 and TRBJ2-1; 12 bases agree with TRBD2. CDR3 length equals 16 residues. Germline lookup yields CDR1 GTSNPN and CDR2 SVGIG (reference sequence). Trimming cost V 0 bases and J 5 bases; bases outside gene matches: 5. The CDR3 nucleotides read TGTGCCTGGAGTGTACGGCTAGCGGGGGGGAACAATGAGCAGTTCTTC. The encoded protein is CAWSVRLAGGNNEQFF.

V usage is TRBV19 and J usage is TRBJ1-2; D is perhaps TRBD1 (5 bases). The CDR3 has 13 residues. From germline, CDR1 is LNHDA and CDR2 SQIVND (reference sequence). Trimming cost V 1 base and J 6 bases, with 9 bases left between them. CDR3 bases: TGTGCCAGTAGTATAGGGACACACGATGGCTACACCTTC. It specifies CASSIGTHDGYTF.

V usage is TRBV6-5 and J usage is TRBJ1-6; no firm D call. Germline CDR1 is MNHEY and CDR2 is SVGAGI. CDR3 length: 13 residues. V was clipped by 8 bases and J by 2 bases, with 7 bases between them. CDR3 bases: TGTGCCAGCCGCTCGACCTATAATTCACCCCTCCACTTT. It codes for CASRSTYNSPLHF.

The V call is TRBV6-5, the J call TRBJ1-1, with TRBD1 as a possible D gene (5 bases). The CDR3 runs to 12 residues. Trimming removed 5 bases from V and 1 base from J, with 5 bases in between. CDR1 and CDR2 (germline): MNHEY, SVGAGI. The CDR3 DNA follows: TGTGCCAGCAGTACAGGGAACACTGAAGCTTTCTTT. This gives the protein CASSTGNTEAFF.

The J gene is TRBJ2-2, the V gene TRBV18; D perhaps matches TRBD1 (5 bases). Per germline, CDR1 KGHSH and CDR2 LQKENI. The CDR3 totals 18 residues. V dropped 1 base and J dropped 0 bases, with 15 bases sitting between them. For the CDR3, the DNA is TGTGCCAGCTCACCACTTCCCCGGACAACCCCGAACACCGGGGAGCTGTTTTTT. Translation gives CASSPLPRTTPNTGELFF.

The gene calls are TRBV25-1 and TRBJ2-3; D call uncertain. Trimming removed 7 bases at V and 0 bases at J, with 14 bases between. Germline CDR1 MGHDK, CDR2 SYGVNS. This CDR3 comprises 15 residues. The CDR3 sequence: CASMGGPESTDTQYF. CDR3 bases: TGTGCCAGCATGGGCGGTCCCGAAAGCACAGATACGCAGTATTTT.

CDR3 in DNA: TGTGCCAGCAGCGTAAGCTATGAGCAGTTCTTC. It yields the protein CASSVSYEQFF. V usage is TRBV9 and J usage is TRBJ2-1; D remains ambiguous. With 1 base removed from V and 8 bases from J, the gap between germline ends came to 4 bases. CDR3 length equals 11 residues. Germline CDR1 SGDLS, CDR2 YYNGEE.

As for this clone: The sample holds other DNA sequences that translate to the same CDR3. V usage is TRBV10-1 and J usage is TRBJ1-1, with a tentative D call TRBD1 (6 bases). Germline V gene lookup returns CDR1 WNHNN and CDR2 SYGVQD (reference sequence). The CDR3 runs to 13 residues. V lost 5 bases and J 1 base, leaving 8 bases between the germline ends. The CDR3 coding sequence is TGCGCCAGCAGTCCACAGGGGAACACTGAAGCTTTCTTT. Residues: CASSPQGNTEAFF.

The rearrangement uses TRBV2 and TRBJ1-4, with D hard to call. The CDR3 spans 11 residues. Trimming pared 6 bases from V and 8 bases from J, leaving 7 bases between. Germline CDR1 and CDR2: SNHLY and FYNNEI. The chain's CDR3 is CASRTGEKLFF. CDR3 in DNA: TGTGCCAGCAGAACGGGGGAAAAACTGTTTTTT. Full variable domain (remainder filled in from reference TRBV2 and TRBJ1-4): EPEVTQTPSHQVTQMGQEVILRCVPISNHLYFYWYRQILGQKVEFLVSFYNNEISEKSEIFDDQFSVERPDGSNFTLKIRSTKLEDSAMYFCASRTGEKLFFGSGTQLSVL.

The CDR3 region is CASSEAQGANGYTF. In DNA form, the CDR3 reads TGTGCCAGCAGTGAAGCACAGGGTGCTAATGGCTACACCTTC. The chain couples TRBV2 to TRBJ1-2; TRBD1 is a possible D gene (6 bases). The ends were cut back, 0 bases at V and 6 bases at J, with 11 bases in the middle. Germline loops: CDR1 SNHLY, CDR2 FYNNEI. This CDR3 has 14 residues.

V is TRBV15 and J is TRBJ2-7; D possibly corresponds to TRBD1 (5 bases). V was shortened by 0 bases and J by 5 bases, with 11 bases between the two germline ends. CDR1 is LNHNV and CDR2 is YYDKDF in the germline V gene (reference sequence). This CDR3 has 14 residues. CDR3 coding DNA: TGTGCCACCAGCAGAGACAGGGTAGTCGACGAGCAGTACTTC. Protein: CATSRDRVVDEQYF.

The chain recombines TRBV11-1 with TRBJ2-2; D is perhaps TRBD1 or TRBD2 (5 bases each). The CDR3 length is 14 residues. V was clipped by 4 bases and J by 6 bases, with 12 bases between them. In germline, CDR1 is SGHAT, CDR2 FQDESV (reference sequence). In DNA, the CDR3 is TGTGCCAGCAGCTATGGGGGTTTTGCCGGGGAGCTGTTTTTT. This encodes CASSYGGFAGELFF.

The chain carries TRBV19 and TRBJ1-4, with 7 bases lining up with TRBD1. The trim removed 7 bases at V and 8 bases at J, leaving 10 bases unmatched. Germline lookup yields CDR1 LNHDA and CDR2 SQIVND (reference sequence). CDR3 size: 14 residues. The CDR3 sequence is CASTPGQYGEKLFF. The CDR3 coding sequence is TGTGCCAGTACCCCGGGACAGTACGGCGAAAAACTGTTTTTT.

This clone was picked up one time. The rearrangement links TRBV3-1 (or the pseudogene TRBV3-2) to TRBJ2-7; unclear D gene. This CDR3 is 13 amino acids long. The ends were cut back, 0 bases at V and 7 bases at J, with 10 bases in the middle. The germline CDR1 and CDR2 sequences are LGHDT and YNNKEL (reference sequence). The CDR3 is CASSQDGTWEQYF. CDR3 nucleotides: TGTGCCAGCAGCCAAGACGGCACCTGGGAGCAGTACTTC.

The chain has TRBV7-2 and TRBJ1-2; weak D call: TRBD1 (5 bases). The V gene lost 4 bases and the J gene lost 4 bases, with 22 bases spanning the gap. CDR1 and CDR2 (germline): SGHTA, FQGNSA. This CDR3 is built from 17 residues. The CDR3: CASSSRGSGLRIYGYTF. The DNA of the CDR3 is TGTGCCAGCAGCTCCCGAGGATCGGGGCTTCGGATCTATGGCTACACCTTC.

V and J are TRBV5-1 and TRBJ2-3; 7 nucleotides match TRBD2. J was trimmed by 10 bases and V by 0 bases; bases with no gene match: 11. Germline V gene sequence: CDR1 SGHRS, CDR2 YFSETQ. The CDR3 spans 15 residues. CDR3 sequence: CASSLASLGREAQYF. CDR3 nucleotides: TGCGCCAGCAGCTTGGCCAGTCTCGGCCGGGAGGCGCAGTATTTT.

The DNA for the CDR3 is TGTGCCAGTAGTATTCCGGGGGGGCAGCCCCAGCATTTT. As protein: CASSIPGGQPQHF. This chain uses TRBV19 with TRBJ1-5; tentative D call: TRBD1 (5 bases). Germline lookup yields CDR1 LNHDA and CDR2 SQIVND (reference sequence). The V end was cut by 3 bases, the J end by 7 bases, with 10 bases between. This CDR3 has 13 residues.

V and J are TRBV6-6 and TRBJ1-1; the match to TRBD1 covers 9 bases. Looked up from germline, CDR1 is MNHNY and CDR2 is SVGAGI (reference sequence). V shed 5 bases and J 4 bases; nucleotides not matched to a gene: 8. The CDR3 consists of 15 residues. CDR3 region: CASSIPGQGRTEAFF. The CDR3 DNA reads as TGTGCCAGCAGTATCCCGGGACAGGGACGCACTGAAGCTTTCTTT.

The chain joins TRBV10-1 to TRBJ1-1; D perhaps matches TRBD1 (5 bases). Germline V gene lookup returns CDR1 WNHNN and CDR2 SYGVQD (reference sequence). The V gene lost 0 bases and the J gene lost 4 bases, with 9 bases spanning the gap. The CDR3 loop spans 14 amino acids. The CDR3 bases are TGCGCCAGCAGTGAGTCGACGAGGGGCACTGAAGCTTTCTTT. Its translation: CASSESTRGTEAFF.

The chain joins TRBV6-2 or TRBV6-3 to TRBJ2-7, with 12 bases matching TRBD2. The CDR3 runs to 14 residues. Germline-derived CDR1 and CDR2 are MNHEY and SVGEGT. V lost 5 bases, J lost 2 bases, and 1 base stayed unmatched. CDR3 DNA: TGTGCCAGCAGTCTAGCGGGGGGGCCCTACGAGCAGTACTTC. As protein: CASSLAGGPYEQYF.

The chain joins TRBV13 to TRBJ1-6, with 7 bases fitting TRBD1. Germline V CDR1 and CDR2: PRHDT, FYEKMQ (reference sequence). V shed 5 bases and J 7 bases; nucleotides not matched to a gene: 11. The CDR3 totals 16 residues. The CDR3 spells CASSPRGQGTNSPLHF. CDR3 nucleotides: TGTGCCAGCAGCCCGAGGGGGCAGGGGACGAATTCACCCCTCCACTTT.

The CDR3 DNA sequence: TGTGCCAGCAGTCGTACCTACGAGCAGTACTTC. Amino acids: CASSRTYEQYF. The V gene is TRBV6-2 or TRBV6-3, the J gene TRBJ2-7; D call uncertain. V lost 5 bases to trimming and J lost 2 bases, with 4 bases between them. The CDR3 contains 11 residues. CDR1 and CDR2 from the germline V gene are MNHEY and SVGEGT.

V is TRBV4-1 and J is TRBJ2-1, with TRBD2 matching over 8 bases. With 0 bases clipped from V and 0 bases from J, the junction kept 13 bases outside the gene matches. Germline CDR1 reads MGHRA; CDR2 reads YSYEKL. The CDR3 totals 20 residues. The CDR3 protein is CASSQDRWAAGGHSYNEQFF. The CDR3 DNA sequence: TGCGCCAGCAGCCAAGATAGGTGGGCGGCGGGGGGACACTCCTACAATGAGCAGTTCTTC.